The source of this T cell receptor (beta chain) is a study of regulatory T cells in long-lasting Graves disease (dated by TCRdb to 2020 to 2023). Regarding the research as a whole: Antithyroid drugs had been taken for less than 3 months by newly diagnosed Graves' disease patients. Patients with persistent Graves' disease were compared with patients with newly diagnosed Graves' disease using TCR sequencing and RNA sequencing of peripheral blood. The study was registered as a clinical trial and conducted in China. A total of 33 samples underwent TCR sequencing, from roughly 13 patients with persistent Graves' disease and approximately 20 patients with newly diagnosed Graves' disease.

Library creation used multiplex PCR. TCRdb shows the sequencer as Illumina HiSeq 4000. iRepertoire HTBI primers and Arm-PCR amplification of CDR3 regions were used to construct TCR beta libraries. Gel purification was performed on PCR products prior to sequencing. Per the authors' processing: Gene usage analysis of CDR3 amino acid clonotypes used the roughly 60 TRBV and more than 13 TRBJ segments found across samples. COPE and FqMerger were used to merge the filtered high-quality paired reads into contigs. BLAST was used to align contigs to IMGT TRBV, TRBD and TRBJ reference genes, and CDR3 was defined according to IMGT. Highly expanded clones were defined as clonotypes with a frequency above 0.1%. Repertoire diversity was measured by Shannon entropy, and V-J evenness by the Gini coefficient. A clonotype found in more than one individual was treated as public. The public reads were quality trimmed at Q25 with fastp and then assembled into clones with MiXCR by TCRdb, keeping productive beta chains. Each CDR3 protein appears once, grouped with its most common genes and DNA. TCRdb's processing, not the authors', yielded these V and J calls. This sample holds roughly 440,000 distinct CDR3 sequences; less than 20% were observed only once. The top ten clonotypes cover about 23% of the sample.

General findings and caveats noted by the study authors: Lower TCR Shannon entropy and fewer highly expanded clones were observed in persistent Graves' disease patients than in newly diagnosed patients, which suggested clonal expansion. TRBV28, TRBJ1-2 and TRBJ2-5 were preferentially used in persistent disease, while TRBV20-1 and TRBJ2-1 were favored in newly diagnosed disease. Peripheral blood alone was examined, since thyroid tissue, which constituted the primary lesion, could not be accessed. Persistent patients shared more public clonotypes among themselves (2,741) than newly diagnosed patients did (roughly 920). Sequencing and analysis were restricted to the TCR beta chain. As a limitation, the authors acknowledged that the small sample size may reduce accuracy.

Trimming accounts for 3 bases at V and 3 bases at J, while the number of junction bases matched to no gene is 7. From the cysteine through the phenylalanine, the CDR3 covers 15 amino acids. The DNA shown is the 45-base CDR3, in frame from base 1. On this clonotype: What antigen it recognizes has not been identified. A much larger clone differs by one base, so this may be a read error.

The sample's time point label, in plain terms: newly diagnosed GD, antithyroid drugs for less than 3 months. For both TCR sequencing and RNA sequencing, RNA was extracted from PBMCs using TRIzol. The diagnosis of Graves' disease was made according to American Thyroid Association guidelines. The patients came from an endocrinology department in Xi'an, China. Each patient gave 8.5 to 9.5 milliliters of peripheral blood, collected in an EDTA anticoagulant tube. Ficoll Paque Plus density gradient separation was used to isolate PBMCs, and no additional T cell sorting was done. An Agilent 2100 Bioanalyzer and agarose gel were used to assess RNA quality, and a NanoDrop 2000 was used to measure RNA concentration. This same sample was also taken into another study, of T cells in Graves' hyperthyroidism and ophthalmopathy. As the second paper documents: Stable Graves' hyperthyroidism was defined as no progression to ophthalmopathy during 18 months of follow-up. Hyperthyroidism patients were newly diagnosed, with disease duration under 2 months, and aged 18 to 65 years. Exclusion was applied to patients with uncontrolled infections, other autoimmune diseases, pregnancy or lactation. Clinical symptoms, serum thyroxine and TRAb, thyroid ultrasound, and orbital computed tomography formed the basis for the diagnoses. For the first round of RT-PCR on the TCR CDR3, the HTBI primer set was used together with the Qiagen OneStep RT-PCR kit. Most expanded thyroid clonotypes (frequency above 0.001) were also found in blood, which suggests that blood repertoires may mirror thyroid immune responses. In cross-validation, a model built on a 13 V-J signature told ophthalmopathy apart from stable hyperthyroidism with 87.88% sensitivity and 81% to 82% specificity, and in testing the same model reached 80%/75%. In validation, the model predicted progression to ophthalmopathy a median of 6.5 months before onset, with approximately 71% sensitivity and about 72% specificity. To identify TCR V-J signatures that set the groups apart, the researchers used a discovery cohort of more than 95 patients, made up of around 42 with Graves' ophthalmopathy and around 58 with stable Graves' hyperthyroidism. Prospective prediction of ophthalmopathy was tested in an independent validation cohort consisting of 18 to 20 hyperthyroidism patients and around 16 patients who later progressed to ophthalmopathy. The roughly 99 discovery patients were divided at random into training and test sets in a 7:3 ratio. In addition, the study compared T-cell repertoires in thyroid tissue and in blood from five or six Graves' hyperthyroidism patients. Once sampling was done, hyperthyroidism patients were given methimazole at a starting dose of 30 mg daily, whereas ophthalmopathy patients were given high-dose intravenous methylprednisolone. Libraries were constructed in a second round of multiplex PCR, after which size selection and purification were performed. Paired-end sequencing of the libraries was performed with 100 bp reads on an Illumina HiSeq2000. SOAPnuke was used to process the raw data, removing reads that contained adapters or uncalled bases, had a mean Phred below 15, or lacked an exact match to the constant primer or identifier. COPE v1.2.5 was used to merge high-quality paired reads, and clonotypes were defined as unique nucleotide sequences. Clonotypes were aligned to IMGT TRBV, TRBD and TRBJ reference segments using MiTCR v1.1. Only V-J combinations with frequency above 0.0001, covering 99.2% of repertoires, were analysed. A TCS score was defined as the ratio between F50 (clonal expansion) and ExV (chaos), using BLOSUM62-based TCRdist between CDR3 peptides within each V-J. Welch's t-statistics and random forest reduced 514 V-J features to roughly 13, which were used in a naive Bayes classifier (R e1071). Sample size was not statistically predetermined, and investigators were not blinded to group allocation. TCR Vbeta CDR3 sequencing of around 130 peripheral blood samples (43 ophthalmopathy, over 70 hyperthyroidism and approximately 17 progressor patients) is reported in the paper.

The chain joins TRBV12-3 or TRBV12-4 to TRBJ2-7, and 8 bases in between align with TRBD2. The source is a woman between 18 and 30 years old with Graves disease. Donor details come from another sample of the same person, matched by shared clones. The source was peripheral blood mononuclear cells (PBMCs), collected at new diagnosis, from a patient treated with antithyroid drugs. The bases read TGTGCCAGCAGTTTGGCCTGTAGCGGGGTCTACGAGCAGTACTTC. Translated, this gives CASSLACSGVYEQYF.